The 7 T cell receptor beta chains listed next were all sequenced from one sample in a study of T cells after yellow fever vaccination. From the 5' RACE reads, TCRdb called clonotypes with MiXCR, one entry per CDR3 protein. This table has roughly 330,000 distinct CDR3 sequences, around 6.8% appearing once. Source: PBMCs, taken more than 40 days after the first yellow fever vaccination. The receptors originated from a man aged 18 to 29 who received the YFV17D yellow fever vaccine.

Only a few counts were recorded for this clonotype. The CDR3 spells CASSLVGRTHSPLHF. The DNA for the CDR3 is TGCGCCAGCAGCTTGGTCGGGCGAACCCATTCACCCCTCCACTTT. The V and J genes are TRBV5-1 and TRBJ1-6; unclear D gene. The CDR3 consists of 15 residues. Per germline, CDR1 SGHRS and CDR2 YFSETQ. V lost 0 bases, J lost 8 bases, and 12 bases lay in between. Variable domain in full (rest from reference TRBV5-1 and TRBJ1-6): KAGVTQTPRYLIKTRGQQVTLSCSPISGHRSVSWYQQTPGQGLQFLFEYFSETQRNKGNFPGRFSGRQFSNSRSEMNVSTLELGDSALYLCASSLVGRTHSPLHFGNGTRLTVT.

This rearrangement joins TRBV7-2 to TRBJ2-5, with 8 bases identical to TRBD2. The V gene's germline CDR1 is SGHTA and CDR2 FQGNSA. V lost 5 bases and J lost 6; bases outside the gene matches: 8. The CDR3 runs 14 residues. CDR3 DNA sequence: TGTGCCAGCAGCACCAGCGGGGGAGTAAAGACCCAGTACTTC. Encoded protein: CASSTSGGVKTQYF.

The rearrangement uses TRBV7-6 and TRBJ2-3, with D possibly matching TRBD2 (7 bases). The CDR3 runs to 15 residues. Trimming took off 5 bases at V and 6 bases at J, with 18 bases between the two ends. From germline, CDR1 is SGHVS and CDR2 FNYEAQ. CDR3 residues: CASSLGAGAYDTQYF. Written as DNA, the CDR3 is TGTGCCAGCAGCCTCGGCGCGGGGGCTTATGATACGCAGTATTTT.

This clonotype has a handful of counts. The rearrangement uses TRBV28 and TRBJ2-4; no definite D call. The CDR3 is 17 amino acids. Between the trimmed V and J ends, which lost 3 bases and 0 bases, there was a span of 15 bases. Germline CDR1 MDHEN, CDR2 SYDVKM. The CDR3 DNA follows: TGTGCCAGCAGTTTGGGCTTAGACCCTCTAGCCAAAAACATTCAGTACTTC. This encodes CASSLGLDPLAKNIQYF.

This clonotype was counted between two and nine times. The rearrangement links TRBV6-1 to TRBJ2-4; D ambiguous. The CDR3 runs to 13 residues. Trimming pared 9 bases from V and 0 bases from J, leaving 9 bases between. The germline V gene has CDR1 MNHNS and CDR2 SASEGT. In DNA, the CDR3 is TGTGCCAGTAACGGTCTAGCCAAAAACATTCAGTACTTC. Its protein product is CASNGLAKNIQYF.

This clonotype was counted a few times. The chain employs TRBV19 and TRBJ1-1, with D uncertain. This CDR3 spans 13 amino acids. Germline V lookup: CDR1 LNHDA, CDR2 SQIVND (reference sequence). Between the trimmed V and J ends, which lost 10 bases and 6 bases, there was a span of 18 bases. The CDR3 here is CATAEREGAEAFF. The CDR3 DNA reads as TGTGCCACGGCCGAGAGGGAGGGCGCTGAAGCTTTCTTT.

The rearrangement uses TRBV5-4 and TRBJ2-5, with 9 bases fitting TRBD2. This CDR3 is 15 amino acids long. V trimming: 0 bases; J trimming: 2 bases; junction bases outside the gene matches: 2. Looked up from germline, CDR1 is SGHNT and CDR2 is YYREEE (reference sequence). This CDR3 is CASSLGSGGQETQYF. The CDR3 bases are TGTGCCAGCAGCTTGGGTAGCGGGGGACAAGAGACCCAGTACTTC.